Included here is one T cell receptor beta chain sequence, with context. Its cognate antigen is unknown. Germline-derived CDR1 and CDR2 are LNHNV and YYDKDF (reference sequence). The length of the CDR3 is 16 residues. Losses at the gene ends were 5 bases for V and 8 bases for J; bases not matched to a gene: 14. Random hexamers served to reverse transcribe roughly 0.45 to 1 ug RNA. Using its own MiXCR run on the immunoSEQ multiplex PCR reads, TCRdb lists one record per CDR3 protein. The sample records around 170,000 distinct CDR3 sequences, 95% being singletons. These data are taken from a study of CD8 T cells in Susac syndrome. Findings and caveats of the study: Only a relatively small number of individuals were included in the TCR sequencing and HLA analysis.

The CD8+ and CD4+ T cells were isolated magnetically using a negative isolation approach, whereas the TEMRA cells were enriched by FACS. V usage is TRBV15 and J usage is TRBJ2-2, with 7 bases lining up with TRBD2. Sequencing was performed on CD8+ T cells from PBMCs. The TCR sequence derives from a human donor with Susac syndrome. CDR3 loop: CATSPEGGIVSGELFF. The CDR3 DNA is TGTGCCACCAGCCCAGAGGGAGGGATTGTATCGGGGGAGCTGTTTTTT.